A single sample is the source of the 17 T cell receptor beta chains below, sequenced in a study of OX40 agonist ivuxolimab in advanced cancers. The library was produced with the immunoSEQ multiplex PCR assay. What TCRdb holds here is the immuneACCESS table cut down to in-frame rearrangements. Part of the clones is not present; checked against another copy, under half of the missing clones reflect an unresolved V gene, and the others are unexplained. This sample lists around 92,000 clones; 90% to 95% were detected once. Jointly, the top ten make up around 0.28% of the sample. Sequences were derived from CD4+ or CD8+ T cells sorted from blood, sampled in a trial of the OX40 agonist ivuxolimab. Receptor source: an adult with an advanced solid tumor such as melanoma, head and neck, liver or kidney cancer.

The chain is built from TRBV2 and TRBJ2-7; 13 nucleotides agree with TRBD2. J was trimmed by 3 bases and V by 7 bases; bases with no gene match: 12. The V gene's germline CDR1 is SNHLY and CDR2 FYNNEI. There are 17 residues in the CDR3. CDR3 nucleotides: TGTGCCAGCAATCCTTGGACTAGCGGGAGTATCAGCTACGAGCAGTACGTC. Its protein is CASNPWTSGSISYEQYV.

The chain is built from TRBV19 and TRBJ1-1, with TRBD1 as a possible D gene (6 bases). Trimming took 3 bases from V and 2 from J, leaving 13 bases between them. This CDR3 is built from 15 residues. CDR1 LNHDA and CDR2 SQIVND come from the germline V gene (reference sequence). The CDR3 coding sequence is TGTGCCAGTAGTATGTATTTGGGGGGCAACACTGAAGCTTTCTTT. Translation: CASSMYLGGNTEAFF.

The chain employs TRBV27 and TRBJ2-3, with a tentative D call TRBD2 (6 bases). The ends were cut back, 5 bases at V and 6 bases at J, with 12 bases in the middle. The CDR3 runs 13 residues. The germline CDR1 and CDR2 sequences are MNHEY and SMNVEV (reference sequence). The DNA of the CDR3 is TGTGCCAGCAGTCCCCGGGCGGGGGATACGCAGTATTTT. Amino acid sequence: CASSPRAGDTQYF.

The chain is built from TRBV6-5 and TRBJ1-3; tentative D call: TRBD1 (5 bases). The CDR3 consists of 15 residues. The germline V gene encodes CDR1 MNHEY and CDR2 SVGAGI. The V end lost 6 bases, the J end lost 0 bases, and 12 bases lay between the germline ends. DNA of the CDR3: TGTGCCAGCAGGCGACGGGGGGACTCTGGAAACACCATATATTTT. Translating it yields CASRRRGDSGNTIYF.

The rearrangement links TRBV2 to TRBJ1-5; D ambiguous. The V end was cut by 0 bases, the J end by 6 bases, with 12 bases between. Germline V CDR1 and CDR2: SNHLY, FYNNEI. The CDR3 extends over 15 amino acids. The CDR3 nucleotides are TGTGCCAGCAGTGAAGCGCGATCGGGTATTCAGCCCCAGCATTTT. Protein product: CASSEARSGIQPQHF.

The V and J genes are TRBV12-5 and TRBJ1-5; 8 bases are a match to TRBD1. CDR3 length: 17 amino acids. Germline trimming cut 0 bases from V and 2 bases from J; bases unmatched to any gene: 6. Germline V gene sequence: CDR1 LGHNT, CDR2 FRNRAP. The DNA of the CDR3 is TGTGCTAGTGGTTTGGTACGGACAGGGCTGGGCAATCAGCCCCAGCATTTT. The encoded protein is CASGLVRTGLGNQPQHF.

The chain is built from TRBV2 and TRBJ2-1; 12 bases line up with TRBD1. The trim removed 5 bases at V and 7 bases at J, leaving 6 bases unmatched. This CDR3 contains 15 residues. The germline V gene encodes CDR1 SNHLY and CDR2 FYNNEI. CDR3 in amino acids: CASSPRDRGRNEQFF. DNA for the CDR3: TGTGCCAGCAGTCCCCGGGACAGGGGGCGGAATGAGCAGTTCTTC.

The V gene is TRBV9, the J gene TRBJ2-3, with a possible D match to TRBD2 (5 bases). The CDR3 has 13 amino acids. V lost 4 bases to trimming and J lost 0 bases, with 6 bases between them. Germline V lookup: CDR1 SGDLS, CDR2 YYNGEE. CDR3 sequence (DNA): TGTGCCAGCAGCAGGACTAGCACAGATACGCAGTATTTT. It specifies CASSRTSTDTQYF.

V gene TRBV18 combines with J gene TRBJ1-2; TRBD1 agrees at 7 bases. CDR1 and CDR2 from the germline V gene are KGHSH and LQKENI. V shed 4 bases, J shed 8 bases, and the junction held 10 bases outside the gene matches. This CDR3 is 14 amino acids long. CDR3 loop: CASSLPDTGVGYTF. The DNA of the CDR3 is TGTGCCAGCTCACTACCAGACACAGGGGTAGGCTACACCTTC.

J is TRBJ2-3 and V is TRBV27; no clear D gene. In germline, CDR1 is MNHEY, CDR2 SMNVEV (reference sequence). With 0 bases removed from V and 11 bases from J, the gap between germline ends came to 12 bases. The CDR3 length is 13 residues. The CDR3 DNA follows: TGTGCCAGCAGTTTATCGATCGTAGGGAAGCAGTATTTT. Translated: CASSLSIVGKQYF.

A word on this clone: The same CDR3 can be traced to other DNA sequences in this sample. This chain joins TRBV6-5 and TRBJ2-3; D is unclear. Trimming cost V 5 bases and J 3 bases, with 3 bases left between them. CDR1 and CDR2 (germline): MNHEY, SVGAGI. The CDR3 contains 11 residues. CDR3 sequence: CASSHTDTQYF. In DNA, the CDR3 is TGTGCCAGCAGTCATACAGATACGCAGTATTTT.

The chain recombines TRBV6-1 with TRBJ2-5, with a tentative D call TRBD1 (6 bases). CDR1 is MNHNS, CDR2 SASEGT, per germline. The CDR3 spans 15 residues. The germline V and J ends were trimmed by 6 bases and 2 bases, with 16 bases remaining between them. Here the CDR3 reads CASSRRRTAQETQYF. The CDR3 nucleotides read TGTGCCAGCAGCCGGAGGCGGACAGCTCAAGAGACCCAGTACTTC.

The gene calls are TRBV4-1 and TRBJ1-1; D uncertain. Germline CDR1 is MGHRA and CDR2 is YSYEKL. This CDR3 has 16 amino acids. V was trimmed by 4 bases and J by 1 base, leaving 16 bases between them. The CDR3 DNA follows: TGCGCCAGCAGCCCAGAAGAGCGGCGGACGAACACTGAAGCTTTCTTT. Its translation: CASSPEERRTNTEAFF.

CDR3 region: CASSLFWGNNSPLHF. In nucleotides, the CDR3 is TGCGCCAGCAGCCTCTTCTGGGGGAATAATTCACCCCTCCACTTT. This chain connects TRBV4-3 to TRBJ1-6; tentatively, D is TRBD1 (5 bases). Trimming shortened V by 4 bases and J by 5 bases, and 12 bases separated the two germline ends. This CDR3 comprises 15 residues. Looked up from germline, CDR1 is LGHNA and CDR2 is YSLEER.

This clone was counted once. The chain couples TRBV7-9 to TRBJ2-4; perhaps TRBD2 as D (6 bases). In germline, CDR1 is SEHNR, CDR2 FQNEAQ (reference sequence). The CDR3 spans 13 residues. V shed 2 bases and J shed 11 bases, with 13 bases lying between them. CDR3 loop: CASSLTMGEVQYF. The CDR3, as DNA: TGTGCCAGCAGCTTAACTATGGGGGAGGTTCAGTACTTC.

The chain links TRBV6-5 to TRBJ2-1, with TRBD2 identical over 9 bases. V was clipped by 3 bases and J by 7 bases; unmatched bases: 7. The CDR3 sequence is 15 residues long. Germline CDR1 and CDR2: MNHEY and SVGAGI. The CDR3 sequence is CASSYSGRFGNEQFF. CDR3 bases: TGTGCCAGCAGTTATAGCGGGAGATTTGGGAATGAGCAGTTCTTC.

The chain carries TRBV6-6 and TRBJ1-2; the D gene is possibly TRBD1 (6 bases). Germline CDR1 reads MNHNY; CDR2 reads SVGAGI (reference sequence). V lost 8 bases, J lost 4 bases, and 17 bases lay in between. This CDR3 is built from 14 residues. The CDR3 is CASVRLRGIYGYTF. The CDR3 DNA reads TGTGCCAGCGTGAGGCTCAGGGGAATCTATGGCTACACCTTC.